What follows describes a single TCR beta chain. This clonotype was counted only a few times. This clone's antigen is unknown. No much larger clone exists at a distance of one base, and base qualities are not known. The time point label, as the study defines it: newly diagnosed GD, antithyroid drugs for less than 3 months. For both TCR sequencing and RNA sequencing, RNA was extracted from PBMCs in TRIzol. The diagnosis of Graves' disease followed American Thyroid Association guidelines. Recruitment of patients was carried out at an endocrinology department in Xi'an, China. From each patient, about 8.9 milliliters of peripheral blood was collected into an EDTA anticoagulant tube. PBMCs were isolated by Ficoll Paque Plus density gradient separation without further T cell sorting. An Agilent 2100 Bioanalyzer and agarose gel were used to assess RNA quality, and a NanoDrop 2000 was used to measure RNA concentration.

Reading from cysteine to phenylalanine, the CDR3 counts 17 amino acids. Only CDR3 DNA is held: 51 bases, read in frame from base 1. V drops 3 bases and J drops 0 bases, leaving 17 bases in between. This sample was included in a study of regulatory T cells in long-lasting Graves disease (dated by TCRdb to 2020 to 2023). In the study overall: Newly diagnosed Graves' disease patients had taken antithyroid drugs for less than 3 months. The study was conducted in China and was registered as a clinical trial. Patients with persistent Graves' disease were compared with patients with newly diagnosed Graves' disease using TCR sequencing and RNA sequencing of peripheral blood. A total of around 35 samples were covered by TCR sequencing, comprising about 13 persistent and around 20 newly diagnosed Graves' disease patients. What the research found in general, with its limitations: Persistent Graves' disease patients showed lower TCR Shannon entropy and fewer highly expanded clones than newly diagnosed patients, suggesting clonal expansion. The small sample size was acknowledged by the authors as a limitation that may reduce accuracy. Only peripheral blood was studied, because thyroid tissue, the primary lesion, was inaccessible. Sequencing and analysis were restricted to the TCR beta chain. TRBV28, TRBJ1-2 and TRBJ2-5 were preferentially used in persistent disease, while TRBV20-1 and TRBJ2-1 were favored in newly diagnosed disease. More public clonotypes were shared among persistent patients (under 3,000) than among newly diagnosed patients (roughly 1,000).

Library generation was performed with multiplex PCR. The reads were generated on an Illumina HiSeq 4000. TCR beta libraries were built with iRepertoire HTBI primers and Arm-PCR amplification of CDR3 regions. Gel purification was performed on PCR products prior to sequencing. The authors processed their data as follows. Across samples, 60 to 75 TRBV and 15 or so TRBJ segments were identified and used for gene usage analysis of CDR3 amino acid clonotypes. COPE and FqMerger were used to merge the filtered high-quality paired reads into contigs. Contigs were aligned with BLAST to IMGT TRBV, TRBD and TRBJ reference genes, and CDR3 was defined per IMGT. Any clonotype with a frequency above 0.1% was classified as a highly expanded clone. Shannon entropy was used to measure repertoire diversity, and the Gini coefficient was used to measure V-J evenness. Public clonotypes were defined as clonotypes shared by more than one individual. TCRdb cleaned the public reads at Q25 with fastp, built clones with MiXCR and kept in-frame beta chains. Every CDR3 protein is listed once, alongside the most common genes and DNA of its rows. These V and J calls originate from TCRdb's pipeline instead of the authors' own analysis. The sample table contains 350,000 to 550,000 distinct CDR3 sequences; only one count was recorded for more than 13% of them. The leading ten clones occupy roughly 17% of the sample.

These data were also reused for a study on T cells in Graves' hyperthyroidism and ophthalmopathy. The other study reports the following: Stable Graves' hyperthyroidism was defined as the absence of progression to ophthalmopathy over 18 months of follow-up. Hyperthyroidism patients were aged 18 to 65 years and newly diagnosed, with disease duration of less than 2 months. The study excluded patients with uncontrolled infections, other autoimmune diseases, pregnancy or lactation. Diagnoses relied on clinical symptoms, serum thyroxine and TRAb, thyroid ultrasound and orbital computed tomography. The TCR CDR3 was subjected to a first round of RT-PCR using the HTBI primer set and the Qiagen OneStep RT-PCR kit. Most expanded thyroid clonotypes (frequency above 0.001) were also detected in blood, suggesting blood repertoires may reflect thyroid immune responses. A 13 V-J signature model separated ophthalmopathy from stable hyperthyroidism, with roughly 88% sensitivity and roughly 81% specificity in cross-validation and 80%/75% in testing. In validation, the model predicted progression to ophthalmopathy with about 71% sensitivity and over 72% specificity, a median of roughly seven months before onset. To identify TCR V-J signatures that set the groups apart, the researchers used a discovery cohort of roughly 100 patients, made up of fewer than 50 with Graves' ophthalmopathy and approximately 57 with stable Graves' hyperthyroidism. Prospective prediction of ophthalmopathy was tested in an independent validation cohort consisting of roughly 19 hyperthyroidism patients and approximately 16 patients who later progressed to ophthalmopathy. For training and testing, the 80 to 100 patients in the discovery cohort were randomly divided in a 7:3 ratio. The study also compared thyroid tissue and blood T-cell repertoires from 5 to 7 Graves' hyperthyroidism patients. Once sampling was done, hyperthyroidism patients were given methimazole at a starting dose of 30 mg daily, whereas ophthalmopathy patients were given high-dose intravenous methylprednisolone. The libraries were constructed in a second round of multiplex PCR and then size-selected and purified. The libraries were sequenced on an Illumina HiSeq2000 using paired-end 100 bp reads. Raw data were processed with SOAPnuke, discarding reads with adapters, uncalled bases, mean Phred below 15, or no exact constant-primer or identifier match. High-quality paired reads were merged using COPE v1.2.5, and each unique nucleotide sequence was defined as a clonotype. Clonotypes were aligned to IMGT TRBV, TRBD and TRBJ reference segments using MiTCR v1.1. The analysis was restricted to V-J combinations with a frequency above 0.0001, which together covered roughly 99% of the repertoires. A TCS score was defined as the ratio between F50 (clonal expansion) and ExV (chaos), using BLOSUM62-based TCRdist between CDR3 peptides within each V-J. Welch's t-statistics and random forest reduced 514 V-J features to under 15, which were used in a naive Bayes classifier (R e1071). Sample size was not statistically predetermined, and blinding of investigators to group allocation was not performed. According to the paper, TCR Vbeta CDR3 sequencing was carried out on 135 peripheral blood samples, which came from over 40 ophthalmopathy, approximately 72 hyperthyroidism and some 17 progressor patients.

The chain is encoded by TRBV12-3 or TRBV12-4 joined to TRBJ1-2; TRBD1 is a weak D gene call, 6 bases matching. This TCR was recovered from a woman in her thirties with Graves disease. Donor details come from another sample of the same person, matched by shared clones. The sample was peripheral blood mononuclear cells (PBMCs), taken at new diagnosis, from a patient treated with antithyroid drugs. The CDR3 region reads CASSFTGRGVPNYGYTF. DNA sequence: TGTGCCAGCAGTTTTACAGGCAGGGGTGTCCCTAACTATGGCTACACCTTC.